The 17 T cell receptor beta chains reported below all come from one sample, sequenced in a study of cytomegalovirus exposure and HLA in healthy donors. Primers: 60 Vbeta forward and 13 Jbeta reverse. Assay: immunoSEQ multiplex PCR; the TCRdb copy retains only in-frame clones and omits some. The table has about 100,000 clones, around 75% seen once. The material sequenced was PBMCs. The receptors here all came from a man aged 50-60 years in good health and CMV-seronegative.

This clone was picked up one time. The CDR3: CAWSTGLPNTEAFF. The CDR3 nucleotides read TGTGCCTGGAGTACGGGACTGCCGAACACTGAAGCTTTCTTT. J is TRBJ1-1 and V is TRBV30; D is possibly TRBD1 (5 bases). Germline V gene data show CDR1 as GTSNPN and CDR2 as SVGIG (reference sequence). V was cut by 2 bases and J by 1 base, with 11 bases left in between. The CDR3 covers 14 residues.

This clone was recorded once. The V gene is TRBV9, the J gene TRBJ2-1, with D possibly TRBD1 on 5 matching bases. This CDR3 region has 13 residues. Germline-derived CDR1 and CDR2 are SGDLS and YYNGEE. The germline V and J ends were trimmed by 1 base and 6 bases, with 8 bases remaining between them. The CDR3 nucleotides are TGTGCCAGCAGCGTATCAGGGTCCAATGAGCAGTTCTTC. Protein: CASSVSGSNEQFF.

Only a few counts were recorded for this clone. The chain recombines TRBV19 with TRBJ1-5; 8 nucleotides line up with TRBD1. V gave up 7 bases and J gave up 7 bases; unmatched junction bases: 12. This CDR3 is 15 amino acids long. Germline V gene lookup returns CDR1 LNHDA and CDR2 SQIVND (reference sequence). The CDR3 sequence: CASNPTDRVVQPQHF. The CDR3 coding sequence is TGTGCCAGTAACCCTACGGACAGGGTGGTCCAGCCCCAGCATTTT.

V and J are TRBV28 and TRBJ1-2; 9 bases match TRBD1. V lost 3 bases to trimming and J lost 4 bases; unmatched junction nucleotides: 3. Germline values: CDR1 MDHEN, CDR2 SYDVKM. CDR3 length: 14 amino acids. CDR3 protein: CASSLGQGSYGYTF. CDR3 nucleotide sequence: TGTGCCAGCAGTTTGGGACAGGGTAGCTATGGCTACACCTTC.

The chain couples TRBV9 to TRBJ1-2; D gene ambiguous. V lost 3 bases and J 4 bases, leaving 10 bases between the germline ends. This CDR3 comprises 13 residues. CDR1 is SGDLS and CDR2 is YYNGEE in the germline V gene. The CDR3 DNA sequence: TGTGCCAGCAGCGGATACAGTTTCTATGGCTACACCTTC. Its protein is CASSGYSFYGYTF.

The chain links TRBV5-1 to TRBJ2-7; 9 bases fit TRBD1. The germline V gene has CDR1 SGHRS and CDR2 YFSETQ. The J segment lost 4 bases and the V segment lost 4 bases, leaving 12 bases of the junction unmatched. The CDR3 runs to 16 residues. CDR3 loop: CASSVGAGTGWYEQYF. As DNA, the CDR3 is TGCGCCAGCAGCGTGGGGGCCGGGACAGGGTGGTACGAGCAGTACTTC.

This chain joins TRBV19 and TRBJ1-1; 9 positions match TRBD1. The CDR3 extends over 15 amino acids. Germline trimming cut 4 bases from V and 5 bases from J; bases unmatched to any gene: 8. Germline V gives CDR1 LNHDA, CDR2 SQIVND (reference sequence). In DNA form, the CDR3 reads TGTGCCAGTAGTAGGACAGGGGCTGGTGGGACTGAAGCTTTCTTT. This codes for CASSRTGAGGTEAFF. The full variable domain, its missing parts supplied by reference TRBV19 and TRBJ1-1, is DGGITQSPKYLFRKEGQNVTLSCEQNLNHDAMYWYRQDPGQGLRLIYYSQIVNDFQKGDIAEGYSVSREKKESFPLTVTSAQKNPTAFYLCASSRTGAGGTEAFFGQGTRLTVV.

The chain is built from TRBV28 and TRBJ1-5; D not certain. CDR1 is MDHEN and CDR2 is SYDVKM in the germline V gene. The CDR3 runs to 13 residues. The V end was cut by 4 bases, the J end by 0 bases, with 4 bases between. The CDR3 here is CASSSNSNQPQHF. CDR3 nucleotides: TGTGCCAGCAGTTCCAATAGCAATCAGCCCCAGCATTTT.

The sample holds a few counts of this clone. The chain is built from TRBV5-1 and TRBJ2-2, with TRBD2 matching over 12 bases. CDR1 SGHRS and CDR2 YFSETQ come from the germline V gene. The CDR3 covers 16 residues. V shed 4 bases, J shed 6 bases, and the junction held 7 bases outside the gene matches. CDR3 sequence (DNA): TGCGCCAGCAGCGCTAGGACTAGCGGGATGCCCGGGGAGCTGTTTTTT. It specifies CASSARTSGMPGELFF.

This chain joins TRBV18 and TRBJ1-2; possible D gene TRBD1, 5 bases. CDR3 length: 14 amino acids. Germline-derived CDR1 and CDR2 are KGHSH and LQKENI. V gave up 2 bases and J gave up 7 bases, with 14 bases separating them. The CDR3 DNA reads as TGTGCCAGCTCACCATCAGAAGGGGCCGGTGGCTACACCTTC. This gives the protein CASSPSEGAGGYTF.

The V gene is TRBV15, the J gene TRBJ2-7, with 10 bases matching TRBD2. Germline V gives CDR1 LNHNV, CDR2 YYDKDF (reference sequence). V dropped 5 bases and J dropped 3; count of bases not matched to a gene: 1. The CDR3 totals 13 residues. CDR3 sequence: CATSEREGYEQYF. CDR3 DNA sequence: TGTGCCACCAGCGAGCGGGAGGGCTACGAGCAGTACTTC.

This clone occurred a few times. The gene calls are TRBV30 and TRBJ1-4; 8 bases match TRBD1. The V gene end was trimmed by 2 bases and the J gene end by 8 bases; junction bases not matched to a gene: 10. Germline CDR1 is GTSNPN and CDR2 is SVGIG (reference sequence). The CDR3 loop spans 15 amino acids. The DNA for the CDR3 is TGTGCCTGGAGTCGATCCAGGACAGGGTCGGAAAAACTGTTTTTT. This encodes CAWSRSRTGSEKLFF.

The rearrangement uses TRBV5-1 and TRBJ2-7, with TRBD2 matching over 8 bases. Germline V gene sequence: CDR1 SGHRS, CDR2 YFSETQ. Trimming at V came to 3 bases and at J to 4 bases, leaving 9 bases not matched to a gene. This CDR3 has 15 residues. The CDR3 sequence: CASSSVFGGAYEQYF. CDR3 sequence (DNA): TGCGCCAGCAGCTCCGTGTTCGGGGGGGCATACGAGCAGTACTTC.

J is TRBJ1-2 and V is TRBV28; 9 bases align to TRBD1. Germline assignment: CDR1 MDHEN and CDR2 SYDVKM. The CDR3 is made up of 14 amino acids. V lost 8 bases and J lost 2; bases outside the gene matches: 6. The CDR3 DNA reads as TGTGCCAGCGGAACGACAGGGGGGAACTATGGCTACACCTTC. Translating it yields CASGTTGGNYGYTF.

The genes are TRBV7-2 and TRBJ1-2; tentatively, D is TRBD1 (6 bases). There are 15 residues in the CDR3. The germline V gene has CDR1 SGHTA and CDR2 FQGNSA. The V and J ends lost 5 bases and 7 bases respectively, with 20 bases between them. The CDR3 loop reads CASSLGRGKGGGYTF. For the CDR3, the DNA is TGTGCCAGCAGCCTGGGGAGGGGGAAGGGAGGTGGCTACACCTTC.

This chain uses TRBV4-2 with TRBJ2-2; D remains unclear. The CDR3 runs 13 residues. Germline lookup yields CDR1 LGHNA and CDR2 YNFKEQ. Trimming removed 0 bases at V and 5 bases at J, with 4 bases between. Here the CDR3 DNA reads TGTGCCAGCAGCCAAGAGCGGACCGGGGAGCTGTTTTTT. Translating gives CASSQERTGELFF.

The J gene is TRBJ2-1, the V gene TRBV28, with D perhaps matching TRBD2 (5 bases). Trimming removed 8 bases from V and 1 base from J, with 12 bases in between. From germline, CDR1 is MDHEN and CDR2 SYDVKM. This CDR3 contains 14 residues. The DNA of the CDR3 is TGTGCCAGCCGGCCCCCGGGGTCCTACAATGAGCAGTTCTTC. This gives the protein CASRPPGSYNEQFF.